One and the same sample provided the 4 T cell receptor beta chains below, sequenced in a study of blood T cells in healthy people across ages. Using a J-beta primer mix together with a sample-barcoded 5' primer, a second PCR was run for roughly 6 to 12 cycles. TCRdb reprocessed the 5' RACE reads via MiXCR and lists one record per CDR3 protein. Of about 620,000 distinct CDR3 sequences in the sample, 40% to 65% were seen once. The sample comprised blood. The receptor source for this set is an elderly woman in good health.

The chain recombines TRBV3-1 with TRBJ1-2, with D possibly matching TRBD1 (5 bases). From germline, CDR1 is LGHDT and CDR2 YNNKEL (reference sequence). Trimming removed 0 bases from V and 8 bases from J, with 13 bases in between. This CDR3 is 14 amino acids long. In nucleotides, the CDR3 is TGTGCCAGCAGCCAAGATATTGCAGGACACGGCTACACCTTC. Its translation is CASSQDIAGHGYTF.

The chain combines TRBV27 with TRBJ2-1; TRBD2 matches at 9 bases. This CDR3 is 13 amino acids long. Germline lookup yields CDR1 MNHEY and CDR2 SMNVEV (reference sequence). Germline trimming cut 6 bases from V and 8 bases from J; bases unmatched to any gene: 5. The CDR3 DNA sequence: TGTGCCAGCAGCTTTGGGACTAGCCATGAGCAGTTCTTC. This gives the protein CASSFGTSHEQFF.

The rearrangement joins TRBV5-1 to TRBJ2-1; D not resolved. V was trimmed by 4 bases and J by 2 bases, leaving 13 bases between them. Germline V gene lookup returns CDR1 SGHRS and CDR2 YFSETQ. The CDR3 contains 15 residues. The CDR3 bases are TGCGCCAGCAGCAAGACCGAGAGCCCCTACAATGAGCAGTTCTTC. Translated, it gives CASSKTESPYNEQFF.

The genes are TRBV7-3 and TRBJ2-3, with a tentative D call TRBD1 (6 bases). The germline V gene has CDR1 SGHTA and CDR2 FQGTGA. This CDR3 has 16 amino acids. Trimming left V 0 bases short and J 2 bases short, with 12 bases between. CDR3 sequence (DNA): TGTGCCAGCAGCTTAACGAAGGCAGGGGCCACAGATACGCAGTATTTT. Its protein product is CASSLTKAGATDTQYF.